The next 3 T cell receptor beta chains were all read from a single sample in a study of PD-L1 blockade in urothelial cancer. The time point is: pretreatment peripheral blood. The data were produced by immunoSEQ multiplex PCR, yet TCRdb's version contains in-frame clones alone and is incomplete. The sample holds 40,000 to 55,000 clones, more than 70% seen once. The material sequenced was PBMCs, taken around atezolizumab (anti-PD-L1) treatment. These receptors were collected from a donor at least 40 years old with urothelial cancer.

The rearrangement links TRBV19 to TRBJ1-2; D unclear. Trimming stripped 7 bases from V and 5 bases from J, with 17 bases between. This CDR3 has 14 residues. Germline V CDR1 and CDR2: LNHDA, SQIVND (reference sequence). The CDR3 protein is CASTSPRPPYGYTF. The CDR3 bases are TGTGCCAGTACCTCCCCCAGGCCCCCATATGGCTACACCTTC.

This clone was observed a handful of times. V gene TRBV5-8 combines with J gene TRBJ1-5; tentatively, D is TRBD1 (5 bases). The V end lost 6 bases, the J end lost 3 bases, and 13 bases lay between the germline ends. The CDR3 extends over 14 amino acids. Germline CDR1 reads SGHTS; CDR2 reads YDEGEE. In DNA, the CDR3 is TGTGCCAGCAAACGGGGGGGTAACAATCAGCCCCAGCATTTT. It is translated as CASKRGGNNQPQHF. The variable domain in full, completed from reference TRBV5-8 and TRBJ1-5, reads EAGVTQSPTHLIKTRGQQATLRCSPISGHTSVYWYQQALGLGLQFLLWYDEGEERNRGNFPPRFSGRQFPNYSSELNVNALELEDSALYLCASKRGGNNQPQHFGDGTRLSIL.

The rearrangement uses TRBV7-3 and TRBJ2-1; weak D call: TRBD2 (6 bases). Germline values: CDR1 SGHTA, CDR2 FQGTGA. The CDR3 covers 13 residues. Trimming pared 5 bases from V and 10 bases from J, leaving 15 bases between. CDR3 DNA sequence: TGTGCCAGCAGCGTGGGCTCTGGAGGGGAGCAGTTCTTC. Translating gives CASSVGSGGEQFF.